These 27 T cell receptor beta chains were sequenced from one sample in a study of blood T cell repertoires in COVID-19. Assay: immunoSEQ multiplex PCR; the TCRdb copy retains only in-frame clones and omits some. The top ten hold about 2% of the sample, which has a few hundred thousand clones, around 90% seen once. Sequencing was carried out using peripheral blood. All receptors come from a man younger than 35 with active or convalescent COVID-19.

The chain joins TRBV10-3 to TRBJ1-1; D is perhaps TRBD1 (5 bases). The length of the CDR3 is 15 residues. Germline assignment: CDR1 ENHRY and CDR2 SYGVKD. The V and J ends lost 0 bases and 2 bases respectively, with 10 bases between them. CDR3 nucleotides: TGTGCCATCAGTGAGTCGGCCGACAGAAACACTGAAGCTTTCTTT. Translation: CAISESADRNTEAFF.

The chain couples TRBV5-1 to TRBJ1-6; D may be TRBD1 (6 bases). The V and J ends lost 4 bases and 9 bases respectively, with 14 bases between them. Germline V gives CDR1 SGHRS, CDR2 YFSETQ. This CDR3 contains 14 residues. The CDR3 loop reads CASSRGQPSSPLHF. The DNA of the CDR3 is TGCGCCAGCAGCCGAGGACAGCCTTCTTCACCCCTCCACTTT.

The chain has TRBV19 and TRBJ2-1; 7 bases fit TRBD1. Looked up from germline, CDR1 is LNHDA and CDR2 is SQIVND (reference sequence). This CDR3 is built from 14 residues. V shed 5 bases and J 7 bases; nucleotides not matched to a gene: 8. The DNA for the CDR3 is TGTGCCAGTAGTGGCCTGACGGACAGGAATGAGCAGTTCTTC. The encoded protein is CASSGLTDRNEQFF.

The J gene is TRBJ2-7, the V gene TRBV5-1, with 11 bases aligning to TRBD2. Germline CDR1 is SGHRS and CDR2 is YFSETQ. This CDR3 is 16 amino acids long. Germline trimming cut 0 bases from V and 1 base from J; bases unmatched to any gene: 3. The DNA of the CDR3 is TGCGCCAGCAGCTTGGAGGCTAGCGGGAGGTCCTACGAGCAGTACTTC. Translated, it gives CASSLEASGRSYEQYF.

This clone was recorded only once. The rearrangement uses TRBV2 and TRBJ2-3, with a tentative D call TRBD1 (5 bases). Trimming took off 8 bases at V and 2 bases at J, with 8 bases between the two ends. This CDR3 contains 12 residues. The germline V gene has CDR1 SNHLY and CDR2 FYNNEI. The CDR3 region has the DNA TGTGCCAGCCGACAGTACACAGATACGCAGTATTTT. Residues: CASRQYTDTQYF.

V and J are TRBV4-1 and TRBJ2-1; 9 bases are shared with TRBD2. The CDR3 covers 16 residues. The V gene end was trimmed by 1 base and the J gene end by 5 bases; junction bases not matched to a gene: 6. Germline CDR1 and CDR2: MGHRA and YSYEKL. The CDR3 DNA is TGCGCCAGCAGCCAAGTCTCTAGCGGGGCAGACAATGAGCAGTTCTTC. Translation: CASSQVSSGADNEQFF.

J is TRBJ2-5 and V is TRBV5-1, with D perhaps matching TRBD2 (6 bases). Germline V gene lookup returns CDR1 SGHRS and CDR2 YFSETQ. V shed 2 bases and J shed 2 bases, with 13 bases lying between them. CDR3 length equals 15 residues. CDR3 sequence (DNA): TGCGCCAGCAGCTTCCTGCGGGACTTGCAAGAGACCCAGTACTTC. Protein product: CASSFLRDLQETQYF.

This clone was found once. V usage is TRBV19 and J usage is TRBJ1-2; no definite D call. Trimming shortened V by 2 bases and J by 4 bases, and 11 bases separated the two germline ends. The CDR3 extends over 14 amino acids. In germline, CDR1 is LNHDA, CDR2 SQIVND (reference sequence). The CDR3, as DNA: TGTGCCAGTAGTATAACTGGGGAGCGCTATGGCTACACCTTC. It encodes CASSITGERYGYTF.

The chain uses TRBV6-2 or TRBV6-3 and TRBJ2-1; 8 bases match TRBD2. Per germline, CDR1 MNHEY and CDR2 SVGEGT. V lost 5 bases to trimming and J lost 0 bases; unmatched junction nucleotides: 12. This CDR3 spans 18 amino acids. The CDR3 protein is CASSQTGTRRSSYNEQFF. The CDR3, as DNA: TGTGCCAGCAGTCAAACCGGGACTAGAAGGAGCTCCTACAATGAGCAGTTCTTC.

This clone was seen a few times. The chain carries TRBV10-3 and TRBJ1-5; D may be TRBD1 (6 bases). CDR1 and CDR2 from the germline V gene are ENHRY and SYGVKD. With 3 bases removed from V and 2 bases from J, the gap between germline ends came to 35 bases. CDR3 size: 23 residues. CDR3: CAISESGFDTGTTHLKGNQPQHF. The DNA of the CDR3 is TGTGCCATCAGTGAATCCGGGTTCGACACCGGGACAACGCACCTAAAGGGCAATCAGCCCCAGCATTTT.

The rearrangement joins TRBV7-9 to TRBJ2-7; weak D call: TRBD1 (5 bases). The CDR3 contains 13 residues. The V gene lost 5 bases and the J gene lost 4 bases, with 12 bases spanning the gap. Germline CDR1 is SEHNR and CDR2 is FQNEAQ (reference sequence). CDR3 loop: CASSHDSFYEQYF. CDR3 DNA sequence: TGTGCCAGCAGCCACGACAGCTTTTACGAGCAGTACTTC. Complete variable domain (other parts from reference TRBV7-9 and TRBJ2-7): DTGVSQNPRHKITKRGQNVTFRCDPISEHNRLYWYRQTLGQGPEFLTYFQNEAQLEKSRLLSDRFSAERPKGSFSTLEIQRTEQGDSAMYLCASSHDSFYEQYFGPGTRLTVT.

The V call is TRBV5-6, the J call TRBJ1-4; 9 bases map to TRBD1. Germline V gene sequence: CDR1 SGHDT, CDR2 YYEEEE. The CDR3 length is 15 residues. V lost 4 bases and J lost 5; bases outside the gene matches: 6. CDR3 amino acids: CASSPRDRVNEKLFF. The CDR3 DNA is TGTGCCAGCAGCCCCCGGGACAGGGTAAATGAAAAACTGTTTTTT.

CDR3: CAISEFSSGRRNEQFF. In nucleotides, the CDR3 is TGTGCCATCAGTGAGTTTTCTAGCGGGAGACGGAATGAGCAGTTCTTC. This chain connects TRBV10-3 to TRBJ2-1; TRBD2 matches at 10 bases. The CDR3 is 16 residues long. Germline-derived CDR1 and CDR2 are ENHRY and SYGVKD. The J segment lost 7 bases and the V segment lost 1 base, leaving 7 bases of the junction unmatched.

This clone was found a few times. This chain uses TRBV7-8 with TRBJ1-1, with 10 bases that match TRBD1. The V gene end was trimmed by 4 bases and the J gene end by 2 bases; junction bases not matched to a gene: 4. The CDR3 length is 15 residues. Germline lookup yields CDR1 SGHVS and CDR2 FQNEAQ. CDR3 in amino acids: CASSYRTGGNTEAFF. CDR3 in DNA: TGTGCCAGCAGCTACCGGACAGGGGGAAACACTGAAGCTTTCTTT.

The chain has TRBV10-3 and TRBJ1-2, with 10 bases matching TRBD1. With 7 bases clipped from V and 3 bases from J, the junction kept 5 bases outside the gene matches. Germline CDR1 reads ENHRY; CDR2 reads SYGVKD. This CDR3 is built from 14 residues. CDR3 sequence: CAITFGQGDYGYTF. In DNA form, the CDR3 reads TGTGCCATCACCTTCGGACAGGGGGACTATGGCTACACCTTC.

Written as DNA, the CDR3 is TGTGCCAGCTCACCAGTCATACAGGTGAACACTGAAGCTTTCTTT. It encodes CASSPVIQVNTEAFF. This sequence joins TRBV18 and TRBJ1-1; possibly TRBD1 for D (5 bases). The germline gives CDR1 KGHSH, CDR2 LQKENI. V was shortened by 2 bases and J by 0 bases, with 10 bases between the two germline ends. CDR3 length: 15 amino acids.

The rearrangement links TRBV5-6 to TRBJ2-1, with 7 bases that match TRBD2. Germline CDR1 reads SGHDT; CDR2 reads YYEEEE. CDR3 length equals 15 residues. V was clipped by 2 bases and J by 8 bases; unmatched bases: 10. The CDR3 here is CASSFGLAEVDEQFF. The CDR3 coding sequence is TGTGCCAGCAGCTTCGGGCTAGCGGAGGTAGATGAGCAGTTCTTC.

This chain uses TRBV5-5 with TRBJ1-6; D uncertain. V shed 2 bases and J shed 7 bases, with 13 bases lying between them. The CDR3 contains 15 residues. From germline, CDR1 is SGHKS and CDR2 YYEKEE (reference sequence). CDR3 coding DNA: TGTGCCAGCAGCTTTGTACTGAGAGGAAATTCACCCCTCCACTTT. This codes for CASSFVLRGNSPLHF. Complete variable domain (other parts from reference TRBV5-5 and TRBJ1-6): DAGVTQSPTHLIKTRGQQVTLRCSPISGHKSVSWYQQVLGQGPQFIFQYYEKEERGRGNFPDRFSARQFPNYSSELNVNALLLGDSALYLCASSFVLRGNSPLHFGNGTRLTVT.

The J gene is TRBJ2-6, the V gene TRBV7-3; D is perhaps TRBD1 (5 bases). The CDR3 loop spans 15 amino acids. Trimming cost V 6 bases and J 4 bases, with 13 bases left between them. The germline V gene encodes CDR1 SGHTA and CDR2 FQGTGA. In nucleotides, the CDR3 is TGTGCCAGCAGACAAGGGGTTGCCGGGGCCAACGTCCTGACTTTC. The encoded protein is CASRQGVAGANVLTF.

The genes are TRBV11-2 and TRBJ2-3; 7 bases are a match to TRBD2. The J segment lost 8 bases and the V segment lost 5 bases, leaving 4 bases of the junction unmatched. The CDR3 is made up of 12 amino acids. The germline gives CDR1 SGHAT, CDR2 FQNNGV. The CDR3 loop is CASSPWGGTQYF. The CDR3 DNA reads as TGTGCCAGCAGCCCCTGGGGGGGTACGCAGTATTTT.

The J gene is TRBJ2-5, the V gene TRBV5-1, with D possibly matching TRBD2 (6 bases). Trimming removed 2 bases from V and 4 bases from J, with 12 bases in between. The CDR3 length is 14 residues. Germline CDR1 SGHRS, CDR2 YFSETQ. The CDR3 reads CASSFWQGGETQYF. The CDR3 DNA is TGCGCCAGCAGCTTTTGGCAGGGAGGAGAGACCCAGTACTTC.

This clone has only one observation. The junction differs from germline at one of its ends, possibly a read error. V usage is TRBV18 and J usage is TRBJ1-1; 9 nucleotides agree with TRBD1. Germline CDR1 reads KGHSH; CDR2 reads LQKENI. This CDR3 has 16 amino acids. In DNA form, the CDR3 reads TGTGCCAGCTCGCCACAGGGGGCGTCCACCAACACTGAAGCTTTCTTT. Amino acids: CASSPQGASTNTEAFF. The full variable domain, its missing parts supplied by reference TRBV18 and TRBJ1-1, is NAGVMQNPRHLVRRRGQEARLRCSPMKGHSHVYWYRQLPEEGLKFMVYLQKENIIDESGMPKERFSAEFPKEGPSILRIQQVVRGDSAAYFCASSPQGASTNTEAFFGQGTRLTVV.

In its sample, this clone was seen a few times. The chain links TRBV5-1 to TRBJ1-2; D not resolved. CDR3 length equals 12 residues. Germline loops: CDR1 SGHRS, CDR2 YFSETQ. Trimming pared 2 bases from V and 5 bases from J, leaving 7 bases between. CDR3 region: CASSLTGYGYTF. In nucleotides, the CDR3 is TGCGCCAGCAGCTTAACCGGTTATGGCTACACCTTC.

The chain couples TRBV6-5 to TRBJ1-4; 7 nucleotides match TRBD1. The V gene's germline CDR1 is MNHEY and CDR2 SVGAGI. The J segment lost 10 bases and the V segment lost 3 bases, leaving 11 bases of the junction unmatched. The CDR3 sequence is 15 residues long. The CDR3 DNA sequence: TGTGCCAGCAGTTATAACAGGGGCACAGTAGGAAAACTGTTTTTT. Protein sequence: CASSYNRGTVGKLFF.

J is TRBJ2-5 and V is TRBV6-1; maybe TRBD2 (6 bases). This CDR3 spans 18 amino acids. The germline gives CDR1 MNHNS, CDR2 SASEGT. V lost 3 bases and J 9 bases, leaving 29 bases between the germline ends. CDR3 bases: TGTGCCAGCAGTGACCCCTCAGGGTATGGCGGGACGTGGGGGGCCCAGTACTTC. Its protein is CASSDPSGYGGTWGAQYF.

This rearrangement joins TRBV7-6 to TRBJ2-7, with D possibly matching TRBD1 (6 bases). V was cut by 2 bases and J by 3 bases, with 11 bases left in between. Germline CDR1 SGHVS, CDR2 FNYEAQ. The CDR3 has 14 amino acids. In DNA form, the CDR3 reads TGTGCCAGCAGCTTAAGGACAGAAGGCTACGAGCAGTACTTC. Translation gives CASSLRTEGYEQYF.

This rearrangement joins TRBV2 to TRBJ2-7; TRBD1 matches 9 bases. Germline V gene lookup returns CDR1 SNHLY and CDR2 FYNNEI. The CDR3 runs 15 residues. Losses at the gene ends were 6 bases for V and 5 bases for J; bases not matched to a gene: 11. In nucleotides, the CDR3 is TGTGCCAGCAGCTGGACAGGGGCACGTTCTGACGAGCAGTACTTC. It encodes CASSWTGARSDEQYF.